What follows are 2 T cell receptor beta chains derived from one specimen sequenced in a study of blood T cell repertoires in COVID-19. Produced via immunoSEQ multiplex PCR; TCRdb's table is partial and in-frame only. In the table there are 100,000 to 150,000 clones, about four fifths of which are singletons. Material for sequencing was peripheral blood. These receptor sequences come from a man in his forties or fifties with active or convalescent COVID-19.

This chain connects TRBV19 to TRBJ2-5; TRBD1 aligns across 9 bases. Germline-derived CDR1 and CDR2 are LNHDA and SQIVND (reference sequence). The CDR3 runs to 14 residues. V lost 5 bases, J lost 5 bases, and 6 bases stayed unmatched. CDR3 region: CASSEQGARETQYF. The CDR3 DNA is TGTGCCAGTAGTGAACAGGGGGCGCGGGAGACCCAGTACTTC. Together with reference TRBV19 and TRBJ2-5, the CDR3 gives the full variable domain: DGGITQSPKYLFRKEGQNVTLSCEQNLNHDAMYWYRQDPGQGLRLIYYSQIVNDFQKGDIAEGYSVSREKKESFPLTVTSAQKNPTAFYLCASSEQGARETQYFGPGTRLLVL.

The chain links TRBV3-1 (or the pseudogene TRBV3-2) to TRBJ2-3; D is perhaps TRBD1 (6 bases). Germline V lookup: CDR1 LGHDT, CDR2 YNNKEL (reference sequence). V was trimmed by 0 bases and J by 2 bases, leaving 9 bases between them. CDR3 length equals 15 residues. In DNA form, the CDR3 reads TGTGCCAGCAGCCAAGATTGGACAGTCACAGATACGCAGTATTTT. Translating gives CASSQDWTVTDTQYF.